The 18 T cell receptor beta chains below all came from one sample that was sequenced in a study of blood T cell repertoires in COVID-19 (dated by TCRdb to 2018 to 2021). Library method: the immunoSEQ multiplex PCR assay. TCRdb stores this immuneACCESS table with in-frame sequences only. Part of the clones is absent; in the studies checked, under half of the shortfall reflects unresolved V genes, and no reason is known for the rest. Within this sample are 250,000 to 300,000 clones, with around 91% of them counted one time only. The ten largest clones capture 2.1% of the sample. Sample: peripheral blood. These receptors all stem from a woman aged 60-70 years with COVID-19, enrolled during active disease.

The chain is built from TRBV19 and TRBJ1-5; TRBD1 aligns across 7 bases. This CDR3 contains 13 residues. Trimming took 10 bases from V and 2 from J; bases not matched to a gene: 5. Germline V gives CDR1 LNHDA, CDR2 SQIVND (reference sequence). The DNA for the CDR3 is TGTGCCACCGCCGGGACAGGCAATCAGCCCCAGCATTTT. This gives the protein CATAGTGNQPQHF.

This chain joins TRBV7-2 and TRBJ2-7; 14 nucleotides match TRBD2. The CDR3 consists of 16 residues. Germline V gives CDR1 SGHTA, CDR2 FQGNSA. V trimming: 2 bases; J trimming: 9 bases; junction bases outside the gene matches: 9. The CDR3 region has the DNA TGTGCCAGCAGCTTATCCCGACTAGCGGGGGGGCTGGTGCAGTACTTC. Its protein is CASSLSRLAGGLVQYF.

The CDR3 DNA follows: TGTGCCAGTAGTAAGGACAGGAGTAATCCCCCCTACTATGGCTACACCTTC. This codes for CASSKDRSNPPYYGYTF. The gene calls are TRBV19 and TRBJ1-2, with 7 nucleotides matching TRBD1. This CDR3 comprises 17 residues. Germline CDR1 LNHDA, CDR2 SQIVND (reference sequence). After removal of 4 bases from V and 3 bases from J, the junction contained 14 bases not matched to a gene.

The V gene is TRBV6-6, the J gene TRBJ2-3; D might be TRBD1 (6 bases). The CDR3 sequence is 15 residues long. Germline lookup yields CDR1 MNHNY and CDR2 SVGAGI (reference sequence). Trimming stripped 6 bases from V and 2 bases from J, with 15 bases between. This CDR3 is CASRQTGVFTDTQYF. The CDR3 region has the DNA TGTGCCAGCAGACAGACAGGAGTTTTCACAGATACGCAGTATTTT.

V and J are TRBV6-2 or TRBV6-3 and TRBJ1-2; 9 nucleotides match TRBD1. Germline lookup yields CDR1 MNHEY and CDR2 SVGEGT. The V and J ends lost 4 bases and 8 bases, in that order; junction bases with no gene match: 14. The CDR3 is made up of 16 amino acids. CDR3 DNA: TGTGCCAGCAGTTCCCCATCATTACAGGGGGCCTACGGCTACACCTTC. This translates into CASSSPSLQGAYGYTF.

The J gene is TRBJ1-5, the V gene TRBV6-2 or TRBV6-3, with D uncertain. This CDR3 region has 14 residues. CDR1 and CDR2 from the germline V gene are MNHEY and SVGEGT. The V end was cut by 2 bases, the J end by 4 bases, with 9 bases between. This CDR3 is CASSYGAKNQPQHF. The CDR3 nucleotides are TGTGCCAGCAGTTACGGTGCGAAGAATCAGCCCCAGCATTTT.

This clone has just one count. This chain joins TRBV7-9 and TRBJ1-1; 7 positions agree with TRBD1. The germline CDR1 and CDR2 sequences are SEHNR and FQNEAQ (reference sequence). After removal of 7 bases from V and 1 base from J, the junction contained 6 bases not matched to a gene. This CDR3 is built from 14 residues. The CDR3 nucleotides are TGTGCCAGCACCCGGGGACAGTCGAACACTGAAGCTTTCTTT. Its protein product is CASTRGQSNTEAFF. The complete variable domain, with remaining parts taken from reference TRBV7-9 and TRBJ1-1, reads DTGVSQNPRHKITKRGQNVTFRCDPISEHNRLYWYRQTLGQGPEFLTYFQNEAQLEKSRLLSDRFSAERPKGSFSTLEIQRTEQGDSAMYLCASTRGQSNTEAFFGQGTRLTVV.

This chain links TRBV5-4 with TRBJ2-3; 8 bases fit TRBD2. V shed 4 bases and J 6 bases; nucleotides not matched to a gene: 22. The CDR3 has 19 amino acids. CDR1 and CDR2 from the germline V gene are SGHNT and YYREEE (reference sequence). The DNA of the CDR3 is TGTGCCAGCAGCCCCTATTCCGGGACTAGGGTCCTCGCACCCGATACGCAGTATTTT. Encoded protein: CASSPYSGTRVLAPDTQYF.

The V and J genes are TRBV5-4 and TRBJ2-2; 11 positions agree with TRBD1. The CDR3 is 15 residues long. The J segment lost 4 bases and the V segment lost 3 bases, leaving 2 bases of the junction unmatched. The germline V gene has CDR1 SGHNT and CDR2 YYREEE (reference sequence). CDR3 DNA sequence: TGTGCCAGCAGCTGGGGGACAGGGGGCACCGGGGAGCTGTTTTTT. Translation: CASSWGTGGTGELFF.

The table lists this clone with a count of one. The gene calls are TRBV12-3 or TRBV12-4 and TRBJ1-2; D unresolved. Trimming left V 3 bases short and J 5 bases short, with 10 bases between. The CDR3 consists of 13 residues. CDR3 DNA: TGTGCCAGCAGTTTGTCAGGCTCGTATGGCTACACCTTC. Its translation: CASSLSGSYGYTF.

V usage is TRBV2 and J usage is TRBJ1-5; no clear D gene. The CDR3 contains 15 residues. Germline CDR1 reads SNHLY; CDR2 reads FYNNEI. Trimming took off 3 bases at V and 0 bases at J, with 9 bases between the two ends. The chain's CDR3 is CASSDESLSNQPQHF. The DNA for the CDR3 is TGTGCCAGCAGTGATGAGTCACTTAGCAATCAGCCCCAGCATTTT.

V and J are TRBV30 and TRBJ2-2, with D possibly TRBD2 on 5 matching bases. This CDR3 has 15 residues. Trimming left V 8 bases short and J 0 bases short, with 16 bases between. Germline lookup yields CDR1 GTSNPN and CDR2 SVGIG (reference sequence). CDR3 DNA sequence: TGTGCCAAGGCGGCTGGACTCGCGAACACCGGGGAGCTGTTTTTT. Translation gives CAKAAGLANTGELFF.

The chain recombines TRBV19 with TRBJ2-1; D remains unclear. CDR1 LNHDA and CDR2 SQIVND come from the germline V gene (reference sequence). V shed 5 bases and J shed 0 bases, with 8 bases lying between them. CDR3 length equals 14 residues. The CDR3 DNA reads as TGTGCCAGTAGTCCCCGGAGCTCCTACAATGAGCAGTTCTTC. It codes for CASSPRSSYNEQFF.

The chain employs TRBV7-8 and TRBJ1-2; the match to TRBD1 covers 7 bases. The CDR3 is 15 residues long. The J segment lost 4 bases and the V segment lost 1 base, leaving 6 bases of the junction unmatched. Germline V gene sequence: CDR1 SGHVS, CDR2 FQNEAQ. CDR3 sequence reads: CASSLEYQGGYGYTF. DNA of the CDR3: TGTGCCAGCAGCTTAGAGTATCAGGGGGGCTATGGCTACACCTTC.

This chain connects TRBV7-2 to TRBJ1-1, with unresolved D. This CDR3 has 15 amino acids. Germline values: CDR1 SGHTA, CDR2 FQGNSA. Trimming took 6 bases from V and 3 from J, leaving 17 bases between them. Here the CDR3 DNA reads TGTGCCAGCAGACCCCACCTAGGATTGGACACTGAAGCTTTCTTT. This gives the protein CASRPHLGLDTEAFF.

The J gene is TRBJ2-7, the V gene TRBV5-6; a possible D gene is TRBD1 (5 bases). This CDR3 comprises 14 residues. With 0 bases removed from V and 2 bases from J, the gap between germline ends came to 9 bases. Germline V gene lookup returns CDR1 SGHDT and CDR2 YYEEEE. The CDR3, as DNA: TGTGCCAGCAGCTTGGCAGGGATTACCTACGAGCAGTACTTC. Amino acids: CASSLAGITYEQYF. Full variable domain (remainder filled in from reference TRBV5-6 and TRBJ2-7): DAGVTQSPTHLIKTRGQQVTLRCSPKSGHDTVSWYQQALGQGPQFIFQYYEEEERQRGNFPDRFSGHQFPNYSSELNVNALLLGDSALYLCASSLAGITYEQYFGPGTRLTVT.

The gene calls are TRBV10-3 and TRBJ2-3; TRBD2 agrees at 9 bases. This CDR3 is 16 amino acids long. The germline CDR1 and CDR2 sequences are ENHRY and SYGVKD. With V trimmed by 0 bases and J by 3 bases, 4 bases remained unmatched. DNA for the CDR3: TGTGCCATCAGTGAGTCATTGCTAGCGGGGACAGATACGCAGTATTTT. Protein sequence: CAISESLLAGTDTQYF.

J is TRBJ2-7 and V is TRBV29-1, with 13 positions matching TRBD2. Germline trimming cut 6 bases from V and 3 bases from J; bases unmatched to any gene: 2. The length of the CDR3 is 13 residues. Per the germline V gene, CDR1 is SQVTM and CDR2 is ANQGSEA. In DNA, the CDR3 is TGCAGCGTCGGACTAGCGGGGGACTACGAGCAGTACTTC. It is translated as CSVGLAGDYEQYF.